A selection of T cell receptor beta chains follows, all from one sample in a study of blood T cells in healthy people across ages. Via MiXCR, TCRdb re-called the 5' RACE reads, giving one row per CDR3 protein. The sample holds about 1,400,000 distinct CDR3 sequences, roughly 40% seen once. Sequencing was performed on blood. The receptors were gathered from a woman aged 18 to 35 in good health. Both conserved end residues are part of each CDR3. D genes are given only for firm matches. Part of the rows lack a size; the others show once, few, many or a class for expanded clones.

CASSPRGAGPYEQYF TGTGCCAGCAGCCCTCGAGGGGCAGGCCCCTACGAGCAGTACTTC TRBV7-9 once TRBJ2-7 -
CASSSYQAANYNEQFF TGTGCCAGCAGTTCTTATCAGGCCGCAAACTACAATGAGCAGTTCTTC TRBV28 few TRBJ2-1 -
CASSLFGQSTGTQYF TGTGCCAGCAGTTTATTCGGGCAGAGCACAGGTACGCAGTATTTT TRBV27 once TRBJ2-3 -
CASSVAAFSYEQYF TGTGCCAGCAGCGTAGCTGCCTTCTCCTACGAGCAGTACTTC TRBV9 - TRBJ2-7 -
CAISESPGGSYNEQYF TGTGCCATCAGTGAATCCCCGGGGGGCTCCTACAATGAGCAGTACTTC TRBV10-3 - TRBJ2-7 -
CASSSVTGYEQYF TGTGCCAGCAGTTCCGTGACAGGCTACGAGCAGTACTTC TRBV27 - TRBJ2-7 -
CSAQEGTAYNEQFF TGCAGTGCTCAAGAGGGGACAGCATACAATGAGCAGTTCTTC TRBV20-1 - TRBJ2-1 TRBD1
CASSYDPRAGGNNEQFF TGTGCCAGCAGTTATGACCCTCGGGCAGGGGGAAACAATGAGCAGTTCTTC TRBV7-2 few TRBJ2-1 TRBD1
CASGLGDARGTEAFF TGTGCTAGTGGTTTGGGGGACGCCCGAGGGACTGAAGCTTTCTTT TRBV12-5 - TRBJ1-1 -
CASQGQLRQFF TGTGCCAGCCAGGGACAGCTCAGGCAGTTCTTC TRBV3-1 - TRBJ2-1 TRBD1
CSARGWDTQYF TGCAGTGCTAGAGGTTGGGATACGCAGTATTTT TRBV20-1 - TRBJ2-3 -
CASSVSRPPDTQYF TGTGCCAGCAGTGTGTCCCGACCCCCAGATACGCAGTATTTT TRBV27 - TRBJ2-3 -
CAIRRTGAWDEQFF TGTGCCATCAGAAGGACAGGGGCATGGGATGAGCAGTTCTTC TRBV10-3 few TRBJ2-1 TRBD1
CSAQRPGGTGELFF TGCAGTGCCCAGAGACCGGGGGGTACCGGGGAGCTGTTTTTT TRBV20-1 - TRBJ2-2 TRBD2
CASSPGSYNEQFF TGTGCCAGCAGCCCCGGCTCCTACAATGAGCAGTTCTTC TRBV7-2 many TRBJ2-1 -
CASRPSGGGCTF TGTGCCAGCAGGCCTTCGGGGGGGGGCTGCACCTTC TRBV27 - TRBJ1-2 -
CASSEFTQDPYNEQFF TGTGCCAGCAGTGAATTTACCCAAGATCCCTACAATGAGCAGTTCTTC TRBV6-1 - TRBJ2-1 -
CASSNPGEGNTEAFF TGTGCCAGCAGCAATCCCGGGGAGGGGAACACTGAAGCTTTCTTT TRBV12-3/TRBV12-4 - TRBJ1-1 -
CASSRDLTPYEQYF TGTGCCAGCAGTCGGGACTTAACTCCCTACGAGCAGTACTTC TRBV6-5 few TRBJ2-7 -
CSAPSGPTKETQYF TGCAGTGCCCCATCGGGCCCAACGAAAGAGACCCAGTACTTC TRBV20-1 few TRBJ2-5 -
CASSYVETGAMGGELFF TGTGCCAGCAGTTACGTGGAAACAGGGGCAATGGGCGGGGAGCTGTTTTTT TRBV6-5 once TRBJ2-2 TRBD1
CASSHAPGTGGTEAFF TGTGCCAGCAGCCACGCCCCCGGGACGGGAGGAACTGAAGCTTTCTTT TRBV14 once TRBJ1-1 -
CASGQGQGGRNEQFF TGTGCTAGTGGCCAGGGACAGGGAGGTCGCAATGAGCAGTTCTTC TRBV12-5 few TRBJ2-1 TRBD1
CSAARSGGGETQYF TGCAGTGCTGCTCGTAGCGGGGGTGGTGAGACCCAGTACTTC TRBV20-1 - TRBJ2-5 TRBD2
CASSLTQGIQETQYF TGTGCCAGCAGCTTAACGCAGGGAATCCAAGAGACCCAGTACTTC TRBV7-9 few TRBJ2-5 -
CSVSPASSYEQYF TGCAGCGTCTCCCCGGCTTCATCCTACGAGCAGTACTTC TRBV29-1 many TRBJ2-7 -
CASSYEGAKDTQYF TGTGCCAGCAGTTACGAGGGGGCGAAAGATACGCAGTATTTT TRBV6-5 - TRBJ2-3 TRBD1
CSVEPDRNTDTQYF TGCAGCGTTGAACCGGACAGAAACACAGATACGCAGTATTTT TRBV29-1 many TRBJ2-3 -
CSARQGPGTQYF TGCAGTGCTCGACAGGGGCCGGGGACCCAGTACTTC TRBV20-1 - TRBJ2-5 TRBD1
CASSEGGPQQYF TGTGCCAGCAGTGAAGGTGGACCCCAGCAGTACTTC TRBV2 - TRBJ2-7 -
CASSHGRVTEAFF TGTGCCAGCAGCCACGGCAGGGTCACTGAAGCTTTCTTT TRBV3-1 - TRBJ1-1 -
CSARMGGAGGYTF TGCAGTGCTAGGATGGGGGGCGCGGGTGGCTACACCTTC TRBV20-1 - TRBJ1-2 -
CASSTRLAGKRETQYF TGTGCCAGCAGTACCCGCCTAGCGGGAAAGAGAGAGACCCAGTACTTC TRBV6-1 - TRBJ2-5 TRBD2
CASKRAYNEQFF TGTGCCAGCAAGAGGGCCTACAATGAGCAGTTCTTC TRBV6-2/TRBV6-3 - TRBJ2-1 -
CASSQDLQGSAFF TGTGCCAGCAGCCAAGATCTGCAGGGTTCAGCTTTCTTT TRBV3-1 - TRBJ1-1 -
CASSLGLAGYYEQYF TGTGCCAGCAGTCTCGGACTAGCGGGCTACTACGAGCAGTACTTC TRBV12-3/TRBV12-4 many TRBJ2-7 TRBD2
CASSQVPAGDLSNEQFF TGTGCCAGCAGCCAAGTCCCAGCGGGAGATTTATCGAATGAGCAGTTCTTC TRBV3-1 - TRBJ2-1 TRBD2
CAISRPGQGTAGELFF TGTGCCATCTCAAGACCGGGACAGGGGACCGCCGGGGAGCTGTTTTTT TRBV10-3 - TRBJ2-2 TRBD1
CASVDRTGGNTIYF TGTGCCAGCGTGGATAGGACAGGTGGAAACACCATATATTTT TRBV7-3 - TRBJ1-3 TRBD1